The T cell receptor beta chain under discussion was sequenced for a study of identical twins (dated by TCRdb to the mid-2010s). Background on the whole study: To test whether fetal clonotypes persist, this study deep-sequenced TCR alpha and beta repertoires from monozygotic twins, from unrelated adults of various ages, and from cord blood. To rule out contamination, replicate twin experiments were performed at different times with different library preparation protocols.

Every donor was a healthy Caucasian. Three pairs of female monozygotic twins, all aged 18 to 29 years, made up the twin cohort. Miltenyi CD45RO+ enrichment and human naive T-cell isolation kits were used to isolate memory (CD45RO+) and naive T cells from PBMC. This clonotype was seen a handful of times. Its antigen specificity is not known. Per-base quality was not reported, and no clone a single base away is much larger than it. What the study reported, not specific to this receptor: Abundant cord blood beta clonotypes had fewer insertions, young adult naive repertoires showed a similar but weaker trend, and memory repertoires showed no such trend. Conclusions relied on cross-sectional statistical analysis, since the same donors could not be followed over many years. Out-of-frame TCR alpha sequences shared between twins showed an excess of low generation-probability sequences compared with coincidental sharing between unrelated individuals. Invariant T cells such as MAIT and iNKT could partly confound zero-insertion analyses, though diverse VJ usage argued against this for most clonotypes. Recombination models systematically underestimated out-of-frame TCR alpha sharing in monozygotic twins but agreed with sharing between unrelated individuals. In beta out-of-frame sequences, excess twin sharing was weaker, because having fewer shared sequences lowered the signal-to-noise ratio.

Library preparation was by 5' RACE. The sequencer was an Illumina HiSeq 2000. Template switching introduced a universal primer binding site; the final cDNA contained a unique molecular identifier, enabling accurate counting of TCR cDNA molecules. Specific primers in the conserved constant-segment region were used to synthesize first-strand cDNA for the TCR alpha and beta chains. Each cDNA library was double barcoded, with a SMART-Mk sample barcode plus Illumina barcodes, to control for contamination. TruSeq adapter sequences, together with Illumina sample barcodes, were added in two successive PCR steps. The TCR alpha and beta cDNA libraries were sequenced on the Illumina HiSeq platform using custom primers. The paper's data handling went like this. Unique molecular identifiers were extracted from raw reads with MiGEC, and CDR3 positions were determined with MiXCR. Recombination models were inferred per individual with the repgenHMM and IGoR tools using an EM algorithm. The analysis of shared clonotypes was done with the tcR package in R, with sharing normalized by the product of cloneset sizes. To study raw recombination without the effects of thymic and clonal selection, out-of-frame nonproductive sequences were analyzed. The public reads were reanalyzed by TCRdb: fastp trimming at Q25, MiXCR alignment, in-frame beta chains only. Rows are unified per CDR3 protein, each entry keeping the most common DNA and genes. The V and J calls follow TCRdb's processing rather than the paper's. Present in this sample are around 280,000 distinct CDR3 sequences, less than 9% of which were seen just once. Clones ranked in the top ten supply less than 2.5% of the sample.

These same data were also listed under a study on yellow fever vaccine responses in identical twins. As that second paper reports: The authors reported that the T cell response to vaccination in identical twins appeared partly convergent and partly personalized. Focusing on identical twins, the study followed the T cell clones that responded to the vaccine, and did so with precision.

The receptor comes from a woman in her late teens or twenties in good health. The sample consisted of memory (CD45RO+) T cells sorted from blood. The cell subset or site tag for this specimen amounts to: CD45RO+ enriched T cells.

The nucleotides are TGTGCCAGTAAAGTCGGGGTGTCGAACACTGAAGCTTTCTTT. The translation is CASKVGVSNTEAFF. The chain joins TRBV19 to TRBJ1-1; the D gene cannot be resolved reliably. The CDR3 spans 14 residues, from the cysteine through the phenylalanine. Only the CDR3 portion is preserved as DNA: 42 bases, with reading frame beginning at the first base. V is pared back by 7 bases and J by 1 base, with 13 bases lying between the germline termini. CDR1 and CDR2 were assigned from the germline V gene (reference sequence) as LNHDA and SQIVND. This CDR3, with the reference TRBV19 and TRBJ1-1 proteins standing in past its ends, gives the full variable domain DGGITQSPKYLFRKEGQNVTLSCEQNLNHDAMYWYRQDPGQGLRLIYYSQIVNDFQKGDIAEGYSVSREKKESFPLTVTSAQKNPTAFYLCASKVGVSNTEAFFGQGTRLTVV.